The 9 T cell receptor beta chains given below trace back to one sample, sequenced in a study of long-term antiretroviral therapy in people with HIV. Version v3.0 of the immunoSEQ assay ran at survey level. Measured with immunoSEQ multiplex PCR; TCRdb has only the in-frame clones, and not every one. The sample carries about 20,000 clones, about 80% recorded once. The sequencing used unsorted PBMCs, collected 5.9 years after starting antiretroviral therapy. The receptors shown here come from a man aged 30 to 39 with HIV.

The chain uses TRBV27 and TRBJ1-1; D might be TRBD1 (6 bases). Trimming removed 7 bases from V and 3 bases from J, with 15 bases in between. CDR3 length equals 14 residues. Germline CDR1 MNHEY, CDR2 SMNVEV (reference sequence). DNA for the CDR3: TGTGCCAGCATCAGAAGGGGGAGGGACACTGAAGCTTTCTTT. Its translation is CASIRRGRDTEAFF.

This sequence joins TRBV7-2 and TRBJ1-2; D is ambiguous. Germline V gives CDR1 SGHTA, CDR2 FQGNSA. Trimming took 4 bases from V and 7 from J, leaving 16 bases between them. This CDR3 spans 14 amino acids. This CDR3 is CASSSTGPTAGYTF. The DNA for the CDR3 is TGTGCCAGCAGCTCAACCGGGCCAACGGCTGGCTACACCTTC.

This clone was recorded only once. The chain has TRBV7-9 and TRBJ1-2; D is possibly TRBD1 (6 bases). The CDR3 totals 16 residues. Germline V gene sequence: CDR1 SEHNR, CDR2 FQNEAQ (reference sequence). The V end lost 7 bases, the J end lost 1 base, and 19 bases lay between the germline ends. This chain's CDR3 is CASTRPETGFNYGYTF. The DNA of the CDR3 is TGTGCCAGCACCCGCCCCGAGACAGGCTTTAACTATGGCTACACCTTC.

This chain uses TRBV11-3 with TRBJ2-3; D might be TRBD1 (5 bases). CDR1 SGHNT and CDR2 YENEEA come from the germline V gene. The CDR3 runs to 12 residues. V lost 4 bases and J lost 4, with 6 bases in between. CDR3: CASSSRADTQYF. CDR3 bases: TGTGCCAGCAGCTCCAGGGCAGATACGCAGTATTTT.

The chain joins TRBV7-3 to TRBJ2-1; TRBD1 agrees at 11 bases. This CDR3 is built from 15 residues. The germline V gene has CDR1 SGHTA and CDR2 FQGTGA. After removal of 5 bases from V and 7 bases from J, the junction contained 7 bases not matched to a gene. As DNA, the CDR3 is TGTGCCAGCAGCGTCGGACAGGGGGCTAGGAATGAGCAGTTCTTC. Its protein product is CASSVGQGARNEQFF. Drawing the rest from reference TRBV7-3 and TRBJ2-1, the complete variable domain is GAGVSQTPSNKVTEKGKYVELRCDPISGHTALYWYRQSLGQGPEFLIYFQGTGAADDSGLPNDRFFAVRPEGSVSTLKIQRTERGDSAVYLCASSVGQGARNEQFFGPGTRLTVL.

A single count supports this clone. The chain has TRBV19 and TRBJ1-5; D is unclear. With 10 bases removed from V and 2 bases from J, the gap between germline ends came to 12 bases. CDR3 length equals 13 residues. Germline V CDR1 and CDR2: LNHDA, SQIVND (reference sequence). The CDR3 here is CATVGTGNQPQHF. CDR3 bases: TGTGCCACGGTTGGCACAGGCAATCAGCCCCAGCATTTT. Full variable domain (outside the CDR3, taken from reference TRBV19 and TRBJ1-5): DGGITQSPKYLFRKEGQNVTLSCEQNLNHDAMYWYRQDPGQGLRLIYYSQIVNDFQKGDIAEGYSVSREKKESFPLTVTSAQKNPTAFYLCATVGTGNQPQHFGDGTRLSIL.

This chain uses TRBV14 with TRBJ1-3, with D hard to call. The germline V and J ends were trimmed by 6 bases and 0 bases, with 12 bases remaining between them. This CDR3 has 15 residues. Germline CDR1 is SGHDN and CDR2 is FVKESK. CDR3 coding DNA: TGTGCCAGCAGACACGGACCCGACTCTGGAAACACCATATATTTT. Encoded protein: CASRHGPDSGNTIYF.

For the CDR3, the DNA is TGTGCCAGCAGCTTGGCGACAGGGGGGAGCGGGCGTACTGAAGCTTTCTTT. Translation gives CASSLATGGSGRTEAFF. V and J are TRBV5-4 and TRBJ1-1; 9 bases are a match to TRBD1. Germline assignment: CDR1 SGHNT and CDR2 YYREEE (reference sequence). The V and J ends lost 0 bases and 5 bases, in that order; junction bases with no gene match: 11. The CDR3 extends over 17 amino acids.

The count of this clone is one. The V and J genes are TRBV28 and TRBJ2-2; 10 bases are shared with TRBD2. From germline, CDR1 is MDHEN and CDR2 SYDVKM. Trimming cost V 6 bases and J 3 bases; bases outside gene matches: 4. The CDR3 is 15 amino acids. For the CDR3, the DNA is TGTGCCAGCAGGGGACTAGCGAGTTACACCGGGGAGCTGTTTTTT. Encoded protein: CASRGLASYTGELFF.